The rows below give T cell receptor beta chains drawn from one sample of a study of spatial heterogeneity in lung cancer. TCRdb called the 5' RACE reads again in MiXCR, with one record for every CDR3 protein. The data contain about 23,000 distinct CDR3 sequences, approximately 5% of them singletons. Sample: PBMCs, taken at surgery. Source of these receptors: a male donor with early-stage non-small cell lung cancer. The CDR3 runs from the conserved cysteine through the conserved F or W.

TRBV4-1 CASSQDSGGGNQPQHF
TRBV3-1 CASSPGTSGFYNEQFF
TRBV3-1 CASSQDWGTQPQHF
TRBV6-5 CASSYTGQGWAKNIQYF
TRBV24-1 CATSDSGVETQYF
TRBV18 CASSLMSGANVLTF
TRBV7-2 CASSRTRRNTQYF
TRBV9 CASSGQGNTEAFF
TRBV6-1 CASSAGSRELFF
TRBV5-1 CASSLGVGSGSPLHF
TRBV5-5 CASSFLAGGPDTQYF
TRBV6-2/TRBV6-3 CASSYSYIQFF
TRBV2 CASTGQGGNYGYTF
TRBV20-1 CSARDPESGNTIYF
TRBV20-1 CSASGLLQETQYF
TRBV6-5 CASGTDRRELFF
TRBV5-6 CASSLGRQGREKLFF
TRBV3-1 CASSRGLALQETQYF
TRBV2 CASAGTVLSNYGYTF
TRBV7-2 CASSLAPSNGELFF
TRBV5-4 CASSLDQRRTDTQYF
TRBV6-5 CASSYSIGTSGRKGEQYF
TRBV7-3 CASKSGSTAGELFF
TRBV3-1 CASSQGTRATTYEQYF
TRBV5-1 CASSLGTFSGNTIYF
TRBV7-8 CASSRTVTDTQYF